This T cell receptor beta chain was captured in a study of blood T cell repertoires in COVID-19. Study-wide context: Samples of COVID-19 (acute and convalescent) were obtained from the United States, Italy and Spain. T cells, B-cell-depleted T cells, or PBMCs supplied cDNA or gDNA.

V was shortened by 1 base and J by 5 bases, with 6 bases between the two germline ends. CDR1 and CDR2 (germline): MNHEY, SMNVEV (reference sequence). This CDR3 region has 13 residues. How the authors handled the data: The assay estimated nucleated cells by amplifying reference gene primers. The method was immunoSEQ multiplex PCR; TCRdb's version includes in-frame clones alone and lacks a portion of them. From that table come the V and J calls and clone size; the DNA was used to work out D and trimming. In the table there are 150,000 to 170,000 clones, about 73% of which are singletons. Material: peripheral blood. The V call is TRBV27, the J call TRBJ2-1, with no clear D. The TCR was taken from an elderly man with acute or convalescent COVID-19. CDR3 nucleotides: TGTGCCAGCAGTTTATTGCGGAACAATGAGCAGTTCTTC. Translated, it gives CASSLLRNNEQFF.